The 30 T cell receptor beta chains reported below all come from one sample, sequenced in a study of blood T cells in healthy people across ages. Primed by a sample-barcoded 5' primer and a J-beta primer mix, a second PCR proceeded for 7 to 11 cycles. TCRdb reprocessed the 5' RACE reads via MiXCR and lists one record per CDR3 protein. The data contain 1.5 million to 2 million distinct CDR3 sequences, roughly 30% of them seen just once; the ten biggest clones take up 7.7%. Material: blood. The receptors were sampled from a woman aged 30 to 39 in good health.

A word on this clonotype: A much bigger clone sits one base away, suggesting this may be a read error. In DNA form, the CDR3 reads TGTGCCAGCAGCGCCAGGGACGGAAAGGGGGTCGAGCAGTACTTC. Protein: CASSARDGKGVEQYF. This chain uses TRBV9 with TRBJ2-7; possible D gene TRBD1, 6 bases. The CDR3 length is 15 residues. Deletions cut 3 bases from V and 6 bases from J, with 19 bases between. Germline V CDR1 and CDR2: SGDLS, YYNGEE.

The J gene is TRBJ2-7, the V gene TRBV4-3, with 10 bases matching TRBD2. Trimming removed 3 bases from V and 7 bases from J; junction bases left unmatched: 9. Germline CDR1 LGHNA, CDR2 YSLEER. The CDR3 consists of 15 residues. CDR3 nucleotide sequence: TGCGCCAGCAGCCATGCTAGCGGGAGTGACAATGAGCAGTACTTC. It is translated as CASSHASGSDNEQYF.

The V and J genes are TRBV29-1 and TRBJ2-1; 7 bases are shared with TRBD1. The CDR3 sequence is 12 residues long. The germline gives CDR1 SQVTM, CDR2 ANQGSEA. Trimming cost V 5 bases and J 7 bases; bases outside gene matches: 5. The CDR3: CSVMTGRNEQFF. The CDR3, as DNA: TGCAGCGTTATGACAGGGCGAAATGAGCAGTTCTTC.

This clonotype occurred a few times. The chain uses TRBV7-2 and TRBJ2-1; TRBD1 matches at 7 bases. The CDR3 loop spans 15 amino acids. V gave up 5 bases and J gave up 4 bases; unmatched junction bases: 8. Looked up from germline, CDR1 is SGHTA and CDR2 is FQGNSA. CDR3 loop: CASSPDRQTYNEQFF. CDR3 coding DNA: TGTGCCAGCAGCCCGGACAGGCAGACTTACAATGAGCAGTTCTTC.

As to this clonotype: This may come from a read error, since a much larger clone is one base off. V gene TRBV20-1 combines with J gene TRBJ2-7; 11 nucleotides line up with TRBD2. The CDR3 is 14 residues long. The germline V gene encodes CDR1 DFQATT and CDR2 SNEGSKA (reference sequence). V lost 6 bases to trimming and J lost 2 bases; unmatched junction nucleotides: 6. The CDR3 bases are TGCAGTGCCAAGACTAGCGGGAACGCCTACGAGCAGTACTTC. It codes for CSAKTSGNAYEQYF.

The genes are TRBV15 and TRBJ1-1; D is unclear. Germline CDR1 LNHNV, CDR2 YYDKDF (reference sequence). The CDR3 runs to 13 residues. The V and J ends lost 3 bases and 0 bases respectively, with 5 bases between them. The CDR3 DNA sequence: TGTGCCACCAGCAGCGGGTTGAACACTGAAGCTTTCTTT. This gives the protein CATSSGLNTEAFF.

V gene TRBV30 combines with J gene TRBJ2-5, with D perhaps TRBD1 (5 bases). The J call could be wrong; TRBJ2-7 is a better fit for the DNA end. This CDR3 has 12 amino acids. The germline V gene encodes CDR1 GTSNPN and CDR2 SVGIG (reference sequence). The CDR3 DNA is TGTGCCGGGTACAATAGGGGTGCCGAGCAGTACTTC. It translates to CAGYNRGAEQYF.

To note about this clonotype: This clone may be a read error of a much larger clone one base away. The V gene is TRBV18, the J gene TRBJ1-2; D ambiguous. The V gene's germline CDR1 is KGHSH and CDR2 LQKENI. The CDR3 is made up of 17 amino acids. The CDR3 reads CASSPRADAVVNYGCTF. CDR3 nucleotide sequence: TGTGCCAGCTCACCACGTGCAGACGCTGTCGTTAACTATGGCTGCACCTTC.

This clonotype was seen only a few times. The rearrangement links TRBV20-1 to TRBJ2-7, with 11 bases matching TRBD2. V lost 5 bases to trimming and J lost 2 bases; unmatched junction nucleotides: 14. CDR1 is DFQATT, CDR2 SNEGSKA, per germline (reference sequence). The CDR3 runs to 17 residues. DNA for the CDR3: TGCAGTGCTCCCCGATTCTTCCGGGGACTAGCGGCCTACGAGCAGTACTTC. Amino acid sequence: CSAPRFFRGLAAYEQYF.

Only a few counts were recorded for this clonotype. A much larger clone lies one base from this, so it may be a read error. The rearrangement joins TRBV4-2 to TRBJ2-1; TRBD1 matches 11 bases. The germline V gene has CDR1 LGHNA and CDR2 YNFKEQ. The CDR3 sequence is 13 residues long. J lost 8 bases, V lost 6 bases, and 3 bases had no gene match. The CDR3 region is CASRRGQGDEQFF. DNA for the CDR3: TGTGCCAGCAGGCGGGGACAGGGGGATGAGCAGTTCTTC.

This chain joins TRBV11-3 and TRBJ2-5; D uncertain. V was clipped by 1 base and J by 5 bases, with 17 bases between them. In germline, CDR1 is SGHNT, CDR2 YENEEA. The CDR3 covers 16 residues. This CDR3 reads CASSLGVTRGLETQYF. CDR3 coding DNA: TGTGCCAGCAGCTTAGGTGTTACTCGAGGCTTGGAGACCCAGTACTTC.

J is TRBJ2-5 and V is TRBV5-1; 12 nucleotides align to TRBD2. V lost 0 bases to trimming and J lost 1 base; unmatched junction nucleotides: 7. The germline V gene has CDR1 SGHRS and CDR2 YFSETQ. The CDR3 totals 18 residues. CDR3 coding DNA: TGCGCCAGCAGCTTGGGGACTAGCGGGGTAACCAGCCAAGAGACCCAGTACTTC. Its translation: CASSLGTSGVTSQETQYF.

This clonotype was detected a few times. The genes are TRBV4-2 and TRBJ2-3; 7 bases line up with TRBD2. Germline lookup yields CDR1 LGHNA and CDR2 YNFKEQ. J gave up 0 bases and V 3 bases, and 12 bases lay outside the gene matches. CDR3 length: 18 residues. The CDR3 sequence: CASSQGGGSPSSTDTQYF. The CDR3, as DNA: TGTGCCAGCAGCCAGGGGGGAGGGAGCCCATCTAGCACAGATACGCAGTATTTT.

A note on this clonotype: This may stem from a read error, because a much larger clone lies one nucleotide away. The genes are TRBV10-3 and TRBJ2-1; D tentatively fits TRBD1 or TRBD2 (5 bases each). The CDR3 runs to 14 residues. Trimming removed 5 bases from V and 6 bases from J, with 14 bases in between. CDR1 is ENHRY and CDR2 is SYGVKD in the germline V gene. The CDR3: CAISSGAGTNEQFF. DNA for the CDR3: TGTGCCATCAGTTCCGGGGCAGGGACCAATGAGCAGTTCTTC.

The CDR3 loop reads CASSIAGTTSTYGYTF. CDR3 in DNA: TGTGCCAGCAGTATTGCCGGGACAACGTCCACCTATGGCTACACCTTC. The chain couples TRBV12-3 or TRBV12-4 to TRBJ1-2, with a weak D call TRBD1 (6 bases). The CDR3 is 16 residues long. Trimming left V 5 bases short and J 4 bases short, with 20 bases between.

V is TRBV12-3 or TRBV12-4 and J is TRBJ1-2, with TRBD1 matching 8 bases. The J segment lost 9 bases and the V segment lost 8 bases, leaving 11 bases of the junction unmatched. This CDR3 is 13 amino acids long. This chain's CDR3 is CASSPTGEYSYTF. The CDR3 coding sequence is TGTGCCAGCTCCCCGACAGGGGAGTATAGCTACACCTTC.

This clonotype came up a few times. This chain connects TRBV18 to TRBJ2-1, with TRBD1 matching 7 bases. The CDR3 extends over 16 amino acids. With 3 bases clipped from V and 3 bases from J, the junction kept 8 bases outside the gene matches. Per germline, CDR1 KGHSH and CDR2 LQKENI. The CDR3 loop is CASSPAKGTDYNEQFF. For the CDR3, the DNA is TGTGCCAGCTCACCGGCAAAAGGGACAGACTACAATGAGCAGTTCTTC.

Many counts were recorded for this clonotype. The chain recombines TRBV12-3 or TRBV12-4 with TRBJ2-1, with D tentatively TRBD2 (5 bases). The CDR3 has 13 amino acids. Trimming removed 3 bases from V and 2 bases from J, with 5 bases in between. CDR3 coding DNA: TGTGCCAGCAGTTTGAGGGCCTACAATGAGCAGTTCTTC. Translating gives CASSLRAYNEQFF.

Of note for this clonotype: The junction differs from germline at one of its ends, possibly a read error. The V call is TRBV12-3 or TRBV12-4, the J call TRBJ1-2; D gene ambiguous. The CDR3 runs to 13 residues. The CDR3 nucleotides read TGTGCCAGCAGTTTGGGCTGGGCCTATAGCTACACCTTC. Translating it yields CASSLGWAYSYTF.

The chain is built from TRBV27 and TRBJ2-1; tentative D call: TRBD2 (6 bases). This CDR3 comprises 16 residues. Trimming took 4 bases from V and 6 from J, leaving 19 bases between them. Germline-derived CDR1 and CDR2 are MNHEY and SMNVEV (reference sequence). This CDR3 reads CASSSLNADYRNEQFF. The CDR3 nucleotides are TGTGCCAGCAGTTCGCTTAACGCGGACTACCGCAATGAGCAGTTCTTC.

This clonotype was picked up many times. The chain employs TRBV7-2 and TRBJ2-2, with 8 bases fitting TRBD1. J was trimmed by 7 bases and V by 7 bases; bases with no gene match: 11. Germline values: CDR1 SGHTA, CDR2 FQGNSA. The CDR3 contains 15 residues. Written as DNA, the CDR3 is TGTGCCAGCAATCCAATCAGGGGGCGGAGCGGGGAGCTGTTTTTT. It is translated as CASNPIRGRSGELFF.

The rearrangement uses TRBV19 and TRBJ1-5; 10 bases match TRBD1. With V trimmed by 8 bases and J by 0 bases, 4 bases remained unmatched. The germline V gene has CDR1 LNHDA and CDR2 SQIVND (reference sequence). This CDR3 contains 15 residues. CDR3 bases: TGTGCCAGTTGGGACAGGGGACTTAGCAATCAGCCCCAGCATTTT. This gives the protein CASWDRGLSNQPQHF. Full variable domain (rest looked up from reference TRBV19 and TRBJ1-5): DGGITQSPKYLFRKEGQNVTLSCEQNLNHDAMYWYRQDPGQGLRLIYYSQIVNDFQKGDIAEGYSVSREKKESFPLTVTSAQKNPTAFYLCASWDRGLSNQPQHFGDGTRLSIL.

This clonotype was seen a handful of times. The rearrangement joins TRBV7-2 to TRBJ2-7; 8 positions match TRBD2. Germline V gene data show CDR1 as SGHTA and CDR2 as FQGNSA. CDR3 length: 14 residues. V gave up 6 bases and J gave up 6 bases; unmatched junction bases: 10. The CDR3: CASRSAGEGGEQYF. Written as DNA, the CDR3 is TGTGCCAGCAGATCAGCGGGAGAGGGGGGCGAGCAGTACTTC.

V usage is TRBV12-3 or TRBV12-4 and J usage is TRBJ1-4; TRBD1 might be the D (6 bases). The CDR3 runs 13 residues. The V gene lost 6 bases and the J gene lost 8 bases, with 13 bases spanning the gap. CDR3 sequence (DNA): TGTGCCAGCAGACCAGGGGCAAAGGAAAAACTGTTTTTT. Its translation is CASRPGAKEKLFF.

This clonotype was observed a few times. The chain links TRBV6-1 to TRBJ2-3; D may match TRBD1 or TRBD2 (5 bases each). CDR1 and CDR2 from the germline V gene are MNHNS and SASEGT. This CDR3 has 12 residues. The germline V and J ends were trimmed by 6 bases and 5 bases, with 9 bases remaining between them. This CDR3 is CASRLGVDTQYF. Written as DNA, the CDR3 is TGTGCCAGCAGGCTGGGGGTAGATACGCAGTATTTT.

This clonotype was seen at least ten times. This rearrangement joins TRBV12-3 or TRBV12-4 to TRBJ1-1; D unresolved. The CDR3 totals 12 residues. V lost 7 bases, J lost 1 base, and 7 bases lay in between. CDR3 residues: CASNRGNTEAFF. CDR3 nucleotide sequence: TGTGCCAGCAATCGGGGGAACACTGAAGCTTTCTTT.

The chain is built from TRBV18 and TRBJ2-6, with 10 bases that match TRBD1. This CDR3 spans 17 amino acids. Germline trimming cut 5 bases from V and 2 bases from J; bases unmatched to any gene: 6. Germline V CDR1 and CDR2: KGHSH, LQKENI. The DNA for the CDR3 is TGTGCCAGCTCAACACGGACAGGGGGGACTGGGGCCAACGTCCTGACTTTC. Protein: CASSTRTGGTGANVLTF.

This clonotype was recorded at least ten times. The chain recombines TRBV11-2 with TRBJ2-1, with D possibly matching TRBD2 (7 bases). CDR3 size: 15 residues. Trimming took off 5 bases at V and 6 bases at J, with 17 bases between the two ends. Germline CDR1 SGHAT, CDR2 FQNNGV. The CDR3: CASSPTAGALNEQFF. CDR3 in DNA: TGTGCCAGCAGCCCCACGGCGGGGGCTCTCAATGAGCAGTTCTTC.

CDR3 residues: CASSAPGPGHEQYF. The CDR3 nucleotides read TGTGCCAGCAGCGCGCCGGGACCCGGCCACGAGCAGTACTTC. The V and J genes are TRBV9 and TRBJ2-7; either TRBD1 or TRBD2 may fit D (5 bases each). The CDR3 length is 14 residues. Germline loops: CDR1 SGDLS, CDR2 YYNGEE. V was clipped by 3 bases and J by 5 bases, with 15 bases between them.

This clonotype was detected only a few times. This chain links TRBV19 with TRBJ2-1; weak D call: TRBD1 (5 bases). The CDR3 is 14 residues long. The V end was cut by 4 bases, the J end by 7 bases, with 14 bases between. Germline loops: CDR1 LNHDA, CDR2 SQIVND (reference sequence). The CDR3 loop reads CASSTLGVGNEQFF. CDR3 bases: TGTGCCAGTAGTACCCTAGGGGTAGGGAATGAGCAGTTCTTC.